A selection of T cell receptor beta chains follows, all from one sample in a study of blood T cell repertoires in COVID-19. TCRdb's table, derived via immunoSEQ multiplex PCR, lists solely in-frame clones and lacks some. The data hold approximately 300,000 clones, with 65% to 90% observed a single time. Material for sequencing was PBMCs or T cells enriched from blood (not recorded which). The receptors originated from a woman aged 18-30 years who had recovered from COVID-19. Both conserved end residues are part of each CDR3. The D gene is left open where the match is weak. Part of the rows lack a size; the others show once, few, many or a class for expanded clones.

d_gene	j_gene	abundance	v_gene	CDR3nt	CDR3aa
-	TRBJ1-2	-	TRBV6-5	TGTGCCAGCAGTTACGGGGGGAACTATGGCTACACCTTC	CASSYGGNYGYTF
-	TRBJ1-2	-	TRBV27	TGTGCCAGCAGTTTCGTGGCAGGCTATGGCTACACCTTC	CASSFVAGYGYTF
-	TRBJ2-2	-	TRBV19	TGTGCCAGTATACAGTCCTCCTTGAACACCGGGGAGCTGTTTTTT	CASIQSSLNTGELFF
TRBD1	TRBJ2-7	-	TRBV19	TGTGCCAGCACACAGGGGGCCGAGCAGTACTTC	CASTQGAEQYF
TRBD2	TRBJ2-3	-	TRBV9	TGTGCCAGCAGCTCCCGACTAGCGGGGGGGTCAGATACGCAGTATTTT	CASSSRLAGGSDTQYF
TRBD1	TRBJ1-1	-	TRBV2	TGTGCCAGCAGCCTACAGGGGGCGGGCACTGAAGCTTTCTTT	CASSLQGAGTEAFF
TRBD2	TRBJ2-7	-	TRBV29-1	TGCAGCGTTGTTACTAGCGGGGGCTGGGAGCAGTACTTC	CSVVTSGGWEQYF
TRBD2	TRBJ2-1	few	TRBV5-6	TGTGCCAGCAGCCTAAGGCCTAGCGGGAGGGGTAATGAGCAGTTCTTC	CASSLRPSGRGNEQFF
TRBD1	TRBJ1-4	-	TRBV5-1	TGCGCCAGCAGCCTTAGACAGGGGGGAGAAAAACTGTTTTTT	CASSLRQGGEKLFF
TRBD2	TRBJ2-1	-	TRBV20-1	TGCAGCCTAGCGGTTAATGAGCAGTTCTTC	CSLAVNEQFF
TRBD1	TRBJ2-7	-	TRBV2	TGTGCCACGTTAAGTTGGGACAGGGAGTCCTACGAGCAGTACTTC	CATLSWDRESYEQYF
TRBD1	TRBJ1-2	-	TRBV19	TGTGCCAGTAGGGAAGACAGGGATTATGGCTACACCTTC	CASREDRDYGYTF
-	TRBJ1-1	-	TRBV7-2	TGTGCCAGCAGCGCCAACGGGGGGAACACTGAAGCTTTCTTT	CASSANGGNTEAFF
TRBD1	TRBJ1-1	-	TRBV19	TGTGCCAGTAGTGATGACAGGGATGCTGAAGCTTTCTTT	CASSDDRDAEAFF